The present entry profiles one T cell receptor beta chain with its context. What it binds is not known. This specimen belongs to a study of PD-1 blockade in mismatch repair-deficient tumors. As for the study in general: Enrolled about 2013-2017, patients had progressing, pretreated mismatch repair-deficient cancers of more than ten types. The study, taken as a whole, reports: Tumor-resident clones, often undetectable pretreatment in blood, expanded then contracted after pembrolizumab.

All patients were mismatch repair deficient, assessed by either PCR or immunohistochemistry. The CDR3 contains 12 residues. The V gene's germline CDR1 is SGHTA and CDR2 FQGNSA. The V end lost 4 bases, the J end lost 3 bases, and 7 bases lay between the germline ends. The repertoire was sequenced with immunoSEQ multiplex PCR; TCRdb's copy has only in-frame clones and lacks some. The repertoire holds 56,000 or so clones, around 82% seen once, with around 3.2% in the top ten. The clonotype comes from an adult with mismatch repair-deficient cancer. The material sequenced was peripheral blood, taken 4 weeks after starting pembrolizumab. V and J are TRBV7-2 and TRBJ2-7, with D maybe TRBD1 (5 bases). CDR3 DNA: TGTGCCAGCAGCTCTAGGGGCTACGAGCAGTACTTC. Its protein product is CASSSRGYEQYF.